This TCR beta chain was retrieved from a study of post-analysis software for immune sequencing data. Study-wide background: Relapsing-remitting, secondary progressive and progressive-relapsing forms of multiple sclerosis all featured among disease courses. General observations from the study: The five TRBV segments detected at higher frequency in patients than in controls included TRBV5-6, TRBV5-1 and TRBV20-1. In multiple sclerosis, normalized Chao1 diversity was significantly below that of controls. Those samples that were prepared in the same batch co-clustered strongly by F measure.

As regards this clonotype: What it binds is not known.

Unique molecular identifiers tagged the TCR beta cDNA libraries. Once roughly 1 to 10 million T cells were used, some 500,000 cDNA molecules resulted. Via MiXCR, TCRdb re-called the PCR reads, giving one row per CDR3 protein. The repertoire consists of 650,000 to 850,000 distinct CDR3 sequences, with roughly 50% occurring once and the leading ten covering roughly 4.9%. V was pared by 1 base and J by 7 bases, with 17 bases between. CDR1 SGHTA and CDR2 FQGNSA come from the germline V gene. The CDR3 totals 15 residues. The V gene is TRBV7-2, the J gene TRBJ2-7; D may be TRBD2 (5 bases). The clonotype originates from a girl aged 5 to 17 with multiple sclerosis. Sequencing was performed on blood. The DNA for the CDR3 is TGTGCCAGCAGCTTAGAGGCCCCGGGGTTGGGTGAGCAGTACTTC. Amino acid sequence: CASSLEAPGLGEQYF.